This T cell receptor (beta chain) emerged from a study of blood T cell repertoires in COVID-19. Study information: COVID-19 samples collected from the United States, Italy and Spain covered acute and convalescent phases. PBMCs, B-cell-depleted T cells, or T cells were the source of the cDNA or gDNA that made up the material.

Authors' analysis steps: Scientists estimated how many nucleated cells there were by amplifying reference gene primers. TCRdb keeps only in-frame clones here, not all; method: immunoSEQ multiplex PCR. V and J calls and clone size follow that table, whereas D and trimming were derived from the DNA. This table holds 130,000 to 150,000 clones, around four fifths found once. This receptor was identified in a woman between 40 and 55 years old with active or convalescent COVID-19. The material sequenced was peripheral blood.

The CDR3 DNA reads as TGTGCCAGCAGTTTAGATAGGGGGTTCTCTGGCTACACCTTC. This translates into CASSLDRGFSGYTF. The chain has TRBV28 and TRBJ1-2; D may be TRBD1 (6 bases). Germline CDR1 MDHEN, CDR2 SYDVKM. The V and J ends lost 2 bases and 7 bases respectively, with 14 bases between them. The CDR3 covers 14 residues.